This T cell receptor (beta chain) was obtained from a study of blood T cell repertoires in COVID-19. Across the whole study: Sample material is recorded as cDNA or gDNA derived from T cells, B-cell-depleted T cells, or PBMCs.

Original processing notes: Reference gene primer amplification gave nucleated cell count estimates. TCRdb's table, derived via immunoSEQ multiplex PCR, lists solely in-frame clones and lacks some. For V, J and clone size, that table is used; D and trimming come from the DNA. The sample contains around 280,000 clones, approximately 86% of which appear only once. Per germline, CDR1 LGHDT and CDR2 YNNKEL (reference sequence). The CDR3 contains 16 residues. V lost 3 bases to trimming and J lost 0 bases; unmatched junction nucleotides: 3. What was sequenced was peripheral blood. This TCR was recovered from an older man with acute or convalescent COVID-19. The V and J genes are TRBV3-1 (or the pseudogene TRBV3-2) and TRBJ2-3; 10 bases map to TRBD2. This CDR3 reads CASSHGLAASTDTQYF. Here the CDR3 DNA reads TGTGCCAGCAGCCACGGACTAGCGGCTAGCACAGATACGCAGTATTTT.